Presented here are 25 T cell receptor beta chains from one specimen sequenced in a study of CD8 T cells in Susac syndrome. Random hexamers served to reverse transcribe roughly 0.45 to 1 ug RNA. A single record per CDR3 protein comes from TCRdb applying MiXCR to the immunoSEQ multiplex PCR reads. The sample has 210,000 or so distinct CDR3 sequences; more than 85% are singletons. Material: CD8+ T cells from PBMCs. These receptors came from a human donor with multiple sclerosis.

CDR3 in amino acids: CATSDLRGSSYNEQFF. The CDR3 DNA reads as TGTGCCACCAGTGATTTAAGAGGCAGCTCCTACAATGAGCAGTTCTTC. The chain links TRBV24-1 to TRBJ2-1; D remains unclear. The germline V and J ends were trimmed by 1 base and 0 bases, with 9 bases remaining between them. The CDR3 has 16 amino acids. The V gene's germline CDR1 is KGHDR and CDR2 SFDVKD.

The chain recombines TRBV6-5 with TRBJ1-2, with D hard to call. The CDR3 extends over 12 amino acids. With 6 bases removed from V and 4 bases from J, the gap between germline ends came to 9 bases. Germline CDR1 MNHEY, CDR2 SVGAGI. The CDR3 nucleotides are TGTGCCAGCAGGGCAGGAGTCTATGGCTACACCTTC. It encodes CASRAGVYGYTF.

The genes are TRBV11-2 and TRBJ1-1; D remains unclear. This CDR3 spans 11 amino acids. Trimming removed 8 bases from V and 7 bases from J, with 11 bases in between. From germline, CDR1 is SGHAT and CDR2 FQNNGV. The CDR3 reads CASLRAGEAFF. The DNA for the CDR3 is TGTGCCAGCCTTAGGGCGGGTGAAGCTTTCTTT.

The chain recombines TRBV20-1 with TRBJ2-7; a weak D match, TRBD1 (5 bases). This CDR3 comprises 14 residues. Germline lookup yields CDR1 DFQATT and CDR2 SNEGSKA (reference sequence). Trimming took off 3 bases at V and 5 bases at J, with 17 bases between the two ends. The CDR3 loop reads CSASLFQGRNEQYF. CDR3 nucleotide sequence: TGCAGTGCTAGTTTGTTCCAGGGAAGGAACGAGCAGTACTTC.

The rearrangement links TRBV25-1 to TRBJ1-2; D is undetermined. Trimming removed 4 bases from V and 1 base from J, with 10 bases in between. The CDR3 runs to 14 residues. Germline V gene lookup returns CDR1 MGHDK and CDR2 SYGVNS. The CDR3 sequence is CASSAPHHNYGYTF. CDR3 DNA: TGTGCCAGCAGTGCGCCCCACCATAACTATGGCTACACCTTC.

The J gene is TRBJ2-7, the V gene TRBV4-3, with D unresolved. CDR3 length equals 18 residues. CDR1 is LGHNA, CDR2 YSLEER, per germline. V was pared by 0 bases and J by 0 bases, with 18 bases between. The CDR3 sequence: CASSQDIRESGDSYEQYF. The CDR3 DNA sequence: TGCGCCAGCAGCCAAGACATCCGTGAGTCCGGAGACTCCTACGAGCAGTACTTC.

The CDR3 coding sequence is TGTGCCAGCAGCCCCCACGGCTTCCCCTACAATGAGCAGTTCTTC. Its translation is CASSPHGFPYNEQFF. V and J are TRBV12-3 or TRBV12-4 and TRBJ2-1; no clear D. V was clipped by 6 bases and J by 2 bases, with 14 bases between them. There are 15 residues in the CDR3.

The genes are TRBV7-3 and TRBJ2-3; the D is unclear. Germline CDR1 reads SGHTA; CDR2 reads FQGTGA. The V end lost 4 bases, the J end lost 0 bases, and 5 bases lay between the germline ends. The CDR3 has 13 amino acids. CDR3 coding DNA: TGTGCCAGCAGCTACAGCAGCACAGATACGCAGTATTTT. Residues: CASSYSSTDTQYF.

About this clonotype itself: A read error may account for a junction end that differs from germline. The V call is TRBV29-1, the J call TRBJ2-7; 7 bases align to TRBD1. This CDR3 has 13 residues. Germline CDR1 and CDR2: SQVTM and ANQGSEA. The CDR3 here is CNVTGESSYEQYF. As DNA, the CDR3 is TGCAACGTTACAGGGGAAAGCTCCTACGAGCAGTACTTC.

J is TRBJ1-2 and V is TRBV13, with D possibly being TRBD1 (5 bases). Germline V gives CDR1 PRHDT, CDR2 FYEKMQ (reference sequence). The V end lost 0 bases, the J end lost 3 bases, and 11 bases lay between the germline ends. The CDR3 is made up of 15 amino acids. The CDR3 DNA is TGTGCCAGCAGCTTAGGAGGACACCGCGACTATGGCTACACCTTC. Its translation is CASSLGGHRDYGYTF.

The rearrangement joins TRBV20-1 to TRBJ1-5; D might be TRBD1 (5 bases). CDR3 size: 15 residues. Trimming removed 3 bases from V and 0 bases from J, with 12 bases in between. The germline gives CDR1 DFQATT, CDR2 SNEGSKA (reference sequence). The CDR3 DNA is TGCAGTGCTAGCAGGACAAGTTATAGCAATCAGCCCCAGCATTTT. This encodes CSASRTSYSNQPQHF.

This rearrangement joins TRBV4-3 to TRBJ2-7; maybe TRBD2 (6 bases). Germline CDR1 is LGHNA and CDR2 is YSLEER. The V gene lost 0 bases and the J gene lost 6 bases, with 12 bases spanning the gap. The CDR3 is 14 residues long. CDR3 residues: CASSQDFYGSEQYF. The CDR3 DNA reads TGCGCCAGCAGCCAAGATTTCTACGGGAGCGAGCAGTACTTC.

The chain is built from TRBV14 and TRBJ2-5; TRBD2 aligns across 9 bases. The CDR3 is 16 residues long. V shed 4 bases, J shed 3 bases, and the junction held 9 bases outside the gene matches. CDR1 and CDR2 (germline): SGHDN, FVKESK. CDR3 nucleotide sequence: TGTGCCAGCAGCCTCCTCTTAGCGGGAGCCAAAGAGACCCAGTACTTC. It encodes CASSLLLAGAKETQYF.

The DNA of the CDR3 is TGTGCCAGCAGCCCATGGACGGGGGCAAACACCATATATTTT. This sequence encodes CASSPWTGANTIYF. V usage is TRBV3-1 and J usage is TRBJ1-3, with TRBD1 as a possible D gene (6 bases). Germline CDR1 reads LGHDT; CDR2 reads YNNKEL (reference sequence). V lost 4 bases, J lost 6 bases, and 13 bases lay in between. This CDR3 spans 14 amino acids. The variable domain in full, with the rest retrieved from reference TRBV3-1 and TRBJ1-3, is DTAVSQTPKYLVTQMGNDKSIKCEQNLGHDTMYWYKQDSKKFLKIMFSYNNKELIINETVPNRFSPKSPDKAHLNLHINSLELGDSAVYFCASSPWTGANTIYFGEGSWLTVV.

The rearrangement joins TRBV3-1 to TRBJ2-1; 7 bases fit TRBD2. The CDR3 sequence is 15 residues long. Germline loops: CDR1 LGHDT, CDR2 YNNKEL (reference sequence). V gave up 4 bases and J gave up 3 bases; unmatched junction bases: 6. The CDR3 nucleotides read TGTGCCAGCAGCCTACTTCTAGCGGTCTACAATGAGCAGTTCTTC. Translation: CASSLLLAVYNEQFF.

The V and J genes are TRBV29-1 and TRBJ1-1; the D gene is possibly TRBD1 (6 bases). Trimming pared 6 bases from V and 1 base from J, leaving 12 bases between. Per the germline V gene, CDR1 is SQVTM and CDR2 is ANQGSEA. The CDR3 spans 13 residues. The CDR3 loop is CSVGARRNTEAFF. As DNA, the CDR3 is TGCAGCGTGGGGGCCCGGCGGAACACTGAAGCTTTCTTT.

The chain employs TRBV29-1 and TRBJ1-2, with D perhaps matching TRBD1 (5 bases). The CDR3 is 15 residues long. Germline V gene sequence: CDR1 SQVTM, CDR2 ANQGSEA. V lost 6 bases to trimming and J lost 8 bases, with 25 bases between them. CDR3 sequence (DNA): TGCAGCGTCGGTGGGGCGGAAGCCACTATAGGGGGCTACACCTTC. Amino acids: CSVGGAEATIGGYTF.

The gene calls are TRBV7-9 and TRBJ2-7; D is unresolved. There are 13 residues in the CDR3. The germline V gene has CDR1 SEHNR and CDR2 FQNEAQ (reference sequence). V was shortened by 2 bases and J by 2 bases, with 7 bases between the two germline ends. CDR3 in amino acids: CASSLMSPYEQYF. CDR3 bases: TGTGCCAGCAGCTTAATGAGTCCCTACGAGCAGTACTTC.

This chain links TRBV6-1 with TRBJ2-7, with TRBD1 identical over 12 bases. J lost 3 bases, V lost 6 bases, and 9 bases had no gene match. This CDR3 is built from 16 residues. Looked up from germline, CDR1 is MNHNS and CDR2 is SASEGT. The CDR3 loop is CASSPSGTGGVYEQYF. The CDR3 DNA sequence: TGTGCCAGCAGCCCAAGCGGGACAGGGGGCGTCTACGAGCAGTACTTC.

This clonotype appeared once. The chain joins TRBV27 to TRBJ1-2; 9 bases are shared with TRBD1. In germline, CDR1 is MNHEY, CDR2 SMNVEV (reference sequence). This CDR3 is 16 amino acids long. With V trimmed by 2 bases and J by 4 bases, 8 bases remained unmatched. CDR3 DNA: TGTGCCAGCAGTTTAAAGGGACAGGGAGGCGCCTATGGCTACACCTTC. It specifies CASSLKGQGGAYGYTF.

This clonotype is a singleton in its sample. The chain recombines TRBV12-3 or TRBV12-4 with TRBJ2-1; TRBD1 aligns across 7 bases. Trimming removed 6 bases from V and 4 bases from J; junction bases left unmatched: 6. The CDR3 consists of 14 residues. Here the CDR3 reads CASRPGQTYNEQFF. DNA for the CDR3: TGTGCCAGCAGACCGGGACAGACTTACAATGAGCAGTTCTTC.

The V gene is TRBV19, the J gene TRBJ1-3; tentatively, D is TRBD1 (5 bases). V lost 4 bases and J 0 bases, leaving 13 bases between the germline ends. The CDR3 has 16 residues. Germline CDR1 LNHDA, CDR2 SQIVND (reference sequence). The CDR3 bases are TGTGCCAGTAGTACCTTGGGGGAGCTCTCTGGAAACACCATATATTTT. Amino acids: CASSTLGELSGNTIYF.

This clonotype was recorded only once. This chain joins TRBV10-3 and TRBJ2-7; possible D gene TRBD1, 6 bases. V was clipped by 3 bases and J by 6 bases, with 9 bases between them. CDR1 and CDR2 (germline): ENHRY, SYGVKD. This CDR3 region has 12 residues. CDR3: CAISEQGPEQYF. CDR3 in DNA: TGTGCCATCAGTGAACAGGGTCCCGAGCAGTACTTC.

The chain links TRBV5-6 to TRBJ1-2; TRBD1 might be the D (5 bases). V dropped 4 bases and J dropped 7 bases, with 14 bases sitting between them. The CDR3 loop spans 13 amino acids. CDR1 SGHDT and CDR2 YYEEEE come from the germline V gene. CDR3 loop: CASSRGGGGGYTF. CDR3 nucleotide sequence: TGTGCCAGCAGCCGGGGGGGAGGCGGTGGCTACACCTTC.

This sequence joins TRBV27 and TRBJ2-7; 8 bases fit TRBD2. The CDR3 is 15 amino acids. V gave up 4 bases and J gave up 3 bases; unmatched junction bases: 8. Looked up from germline, CDR1 is MNHEY and CDR2 is SMNVEV (reference sequence). The CDR3 spells CASSSGLGGIYEQYF. CDR3 sequence (DNA): TGTGCCAGCAGTTCGGGACTAGGGGGGATCTACGAGCAGTACTTC.